This TCR beta chain emerged from a study of CD8 T cells in Susac syndrome. TCR beta sequencing was performed on blood CD8+ and CD4+ T cells. It was treatment-naive patients with stable or active relapsing-remitting disease who made up the multiple sclerosis controls. It was with random hexamers that about 0.45 to 1 ug RNA was reverse transcribed. Multiplex PCR with immunoSEQ amplified the TCR beta CDR3 across 54 Vbeta and 13 Jbeta. TCRdb re-analysed the immunoSEQ multiplex PCR reads in MiXCR, keeping a single row per CDR3 protein. The data contain hundreds of thousands of distinct CDR3 sequences, roughly 90% of them singletons. A single count supports this clonotype. Its antigen remains unidentified. Study findings and constraints: In its TCR sequencing and HLA analysis, the study acknowledged that the number of individuals was relatively small.

The clonotype was recovered from a human donor with multiple sclerosis. The sample comprised CD8+ T cells from PBMCs.

Here the CDR3 reads CASSMTSGIYNEQFF. CDR3 sequence (DNA): TGTGCCAGTAGTATGACTAGTGGGATCTACAATGAGCAGTTCTTC. The V gene is TRBV19, the J gene TRBJ2-1; a possible D gene is TRBD2 (6 bases). Germline loops: CDR1 LNHDA, CDR2 SQIVND (reference sequence). Trimming shortened V by 3 bases and J by 3 bases, and 12 bases separated the two germline ends. The length of the CDR3 is 15 residues.